This is a list of T cell receptor beta chains from one sample in a study of blood T cell repertoires in COVID-19. Sequenced by immunoSEQ multiplex PCR; TCRdb stores in-frame clones only, minus some. The table has roughly 250,000 clones, over 75% seen once. Input material: peripheral blood. The origin of the receptors is a human donor in a cohort sampled during active COVID-19. Both conserved end residues are part of each CDR3. The order of the fields is J gene, D gene, clone size, V gene, CDR3 DNA, CDR3 protein. D genes are given only for firm matches. Where a row states a size, it is once, few, many or the class of an expanded clone; other rows omit it.

>TRBJ2-7|-|-|TRBV7-9
TGTGCCAGCAGCTACACAGGAGACGAGCAGTACTTC
CASSYTGDEQYF
>TRBJ1-5|-|-|TRBV4-1
TGCGCCAGCAGCCAAGAAGGTTCCCACAGGATACTCAATCAGCCCCAGCATTTT
CASSQEGSHRILNQPQHF
>TRBJ2-7|TRBD2|-|TRBV7-6
TGTGCCAGCAGTCAAGGACTAGCGGGAGGAACCTACGAGCAGTACTTC
CASSQGLAGGTYEQYF
>TRBJ1-1|TRBD1|-|TRBV7-6
TGTGCCAGCAGCATGGGACAGGGTCGTGGAGCTTTCTTT
CASSMGQGRGAFF
>TRBJ1-2|-|-|TRBV5-5
TGTGCCAGCAGCTTGGTTCAGGGGACCTATGGCTACACCTTC
CASSLVQGTYGYTF
>TRBJ2-5|-|-|TRBV2
TGTGCCGGACAGACGCAAGAGACCCAGTACTTC
CAGQTQETQYF
>TRBJ1-3|TRBD1|-|TRBV10-2
TGCGCCAGCAGGCCTCCGGGACAGAGCTCTGGAAACACCATATATTTT
CASRPPGQSSGNTIYF
>TRBJ1-1|-|-|TRBV11-2
TGTGCCAGCAGCTTAGATCTTTTATACAGGGTGAACACTGAAGCTTTCTTT
CASSLDLLYRVNTEAFF
>TRBJ2-5|-|-|TRBV4-2
TGTGCCAGCAGCCCCTCGGTTAACCCGGGGGAGGAGACCCAGTACTTC
CASSPSVNPGEETQYF
>TRBJ2-7|-|-|TRBV5-3
TGTGCCAGAAGCTTTGGGCAGTCGATGGGGCACGGCGAGCAGTACTTC
CARSFGQSMGHGEQYF
>TRBJ1-2|-|-|TRBV11-2
TGTGCCAGCAGCCCCAGGGTGTCGGAGCACGGCTACACCTTC
CASSPRVSEHGYTF
>TRBJ1-6|TRBD1|-|TRBV4-3
TGCGCCAGCAGCCAAGGGGACAGAGGGTTTTATAATTCACCCCTCCACTTT
CASSQGDRGFYNSPLHF
>TRBJ2-5|-|-|TRBV5-1
TGCGCCAGCAGCCTGCGGGGGCTTATTCAAGAGACCCAGTACTTC
CASSLRGLIQETQYF
>TRBJ2-3|-|-|TRBV7-8
TGTGCCAGCAGCCTCGAGGGGGGGAACACAGATACGCAGTATTTT
CASSLEGGNTDTQYF
>TRBJ1-1|-|-|TRBV4-3
TGCGCCAGCAGCCAAGATTACGGGGTTTACGACACTGAAGCTTTCTTT
CASSQDYGVYDTEAFF
>TRBJ1-2|-|-|TRBV29-1
TGCAGCGTCAAGTCCGGCACAGGCTCTGGCTACACCTTC
CSVKSGTGSGYTF
>TRBJ2-3|TRBD2|-|TRBV28
TGTGCCAGCAGTTTATCCCCGGGGGGGAAAGATACGCAGTATTTT
CASSLSPGGKDTQYF
>TRBJ1-1|TRBD1|-|TRBV5-1
TGCGCCAGCAACCCCTGGACAGGGGCCGACACTGAAGCTTTCTTT
CASNPWTGADTEAFF
>TRBJ1-1|-|-|TRBV25-1
TGTGCCAGCAGTTGGGGGGATGCGAACACTGAAGCTTTCTTT
CASSWGDANTEAFF
>TRBJ2-1|TRBD2|-|TRBV2
TGTGCCAGCAGTGAAGCGGGACTAGCGGGAGTCCGATCCTCTCCTGAGCAGTTCTTC
CASSEAGLAGVRSSPEQFF
>TRBJ1-4|-|-|TRBV7-2
TGTGCCAGCAGCCCTGAGGCGGGAACTGAAAAACTGTTTTTT
CASSPEAGTEKLFF
>TRBJ2-7|TRBD2|-|TRBV2
TGTGCCAGCAGTGAAGAACTAGCGGTTGCCTACGAGCAGTACTTC
CASSEELAVAYEQYF
>TRBJ2-7|-|-|TRBV19
TGTGCCAGTAAACAGAGCGGTCTCTCCTACGAGCAGTACTTC
CASKQSGLSYEQYF
>TRBJ1-6|-|-|TRBV28
TGTGCCAGCAGTTTAATGGTGGGCCAGGGGAGTTCACCCCTCCACTTT
CASSLMVGQGSSPLHF
>TRBJ2-7|-|-|TRBV6-6
TGTGCCAGCAGCGACGTTCCGGGCGGGTCCTACGAGCAGTACTTC
CASSDVPGGSYEQYF
>TRBJ2-3|-|-|TRBV5-1
TGCGCCAGCAGCTTACGGGGGACGAACACAGATACGCAGTATTTT
CASSLRGTNTDTQYF
>TRBJ1-3|-|once|TRBV28
TGTGCCAGCAGCCCCGGTCGTTGGTTATCGGACACCATATATTTT
CASSPGRWLSDTIYF
>TRBJ2-7|-|-|TRBV29-1
TGCAGCGTAACCCTTCGGGCGGGAAACGAGCAGTACTTC
CSVTLRAGNEQYF
>TRBJ2-7|-|-|TRBV5-4
TGTGCCAGCAGCTTGGACGAGTCCTACGAGCAGTACTTC
CASSLDESYEQYF
>TRBJ1-2|TRBD1|many|TRBV5-4
TGTGCCAGCAGCTTAAACAGGGGAAATGGCTACACCTTC
CASSLNRGNGYTF
>TRBJ2-1|TRBD2|-|TRBV7-8
TGTGCCAGCAGCTTAGCGCATAGCGGGGATGCATTCTTC
CASSLAHSGDAFF
>TRBJ1-5|-|few|TRBV6-5
TGTGCCAGCAGTTACTCGAGGGGAGGTAATCAGCCCCAGCATTTT
CASSYSRGGNQPQHF
>TRBJ1-6|-|-|TRBV10-1
TGCGCCGCTCCCTTGGGGCAGATCTATAATTCACCCCTCCACTTT
CAAPLGQIYNSPLHF
>TRBJ2-7|TRBD2|-|TRBV9
TGTGCCAGCAGCGTTGGCACTAGCGGGATTTACGAGCAGTACTTC
CASSVGTSGIYEQYF